This T cell receptor (beta chain) was captured by sequencing in a study of blood T cell repertoires in COVID-19. Study at large: Researchers got acute and convalescent COVID-19 samples from the United States, Italy and Spain.

Original processing notes: Researchers report that nucleated cell counts were estimated from reference gene primer amplification. Profiled with immunoSEQ multiplex PCR; TCRdb holds only in-frame clones, not every one. The DNA gave D and trimming, while V, J and clone size come from that table. This table has roughly 93,000 clones, about 88% appearing once. This CDR3 region has 15 residues. V shed 0 bases, J shed 7 bases, and the junction held 6 bases outside the gene matches. The germline V gene encodes CDR1 GTSNPN and CDR2 SVGIG (reference sequence). The V gene is TRBV30, the J gene TRBJ1-6; 7 nucleotides align to TRBD1. The sequence was obtained from a man in his fifties with acute or convalescent COVID-19. Sequencing input: peripheral blood. The DNA of the CDR3 is TGTGCCTGGAGTGTACAGGTACAGGGGAATTCACCCCTCCACTTT. This encodes CAWSVQVQGNSPLHF.